Presented here are 8 T cell receptor beta chains from one specimen sequenced in a study of response to subunit inactivated influenza vaccine. TCRdb itself ran the RT-PCR reads through MiXCR, one entry per CDR3 protein. The sample lists about 780,000 distinct CDR3 sequences, 18% occurring once. This specimen was PBMCs from blood, taken 5 days after vaccination. Receptor source: a man between 50 and 59 years old who received an inactivated influenza vaccine.

The chain has TRBV5-5 and TRBJ1-6; 9 bases match TRBD1. The length of the CDR3 is 16 residues. The germline CDR1 and CDR2 sequences are SGHKS and YYEKEE (reference sequence). V lost 0 bases to trimming and J lost 6 bases; unmatched junction nucleotides: 4. CDR3 region: CASSLEDRGLNSPLHF. CDR3 nucleotide sequence: TGTGCCAGCAGCTTGGAGGACAGGGGACTTAATTCACCCCTCCACTTT.

This chain uses TRBV27 with TRBJ2-3; possible D gene TRBD2, 6 bases. The CDR3 covers 13 residues. Trimming pared 2 bases from V and 8 bases from J, leaving 11 bases between. Germline CDR1 reads MNHEY; CDR2 reads SMNVEV (reference sequence). The CDR3 region is CASSLGGSATQYF. CDR3 nucleotide sequence: TGTGCCAGCAGTTTAGGGGGGTCAGCTACGCAGTATTTT.

There are a few counts of this clonotype. The chain employs TRBV9 and TRBJ2-7; 8 bases agree with TRBD1. This CDR3 region has 15 residues. The ends lost 0 bases at V and 0 bases at J; junction bases unmatched: 2. The germline CDR1 and CDR2 sequences are SGDLS and YYNGEE. The CDR3 loop is CASSVGTGNSYEQYF. In DNA form, the CDR3 reads TGTGCCAGCAGCGTAGGGACAGGGAACTCCTACGAGCAGTACTTC.

This clonotype has at least ten counts. The rearrangement links TRBV20-1 to TRBJ2-3, with a possible D match to TRBD1 (6 bases). V dropped 0 bases and J dropped 3 bases, with 16 bases sitting between them. Germline V gene sequence: CDR1 DFQATT, CDR2 SNEGSKA (reference sequence). The CDR3 covers 16 residues. CDR3 nucleotide sequence: TGCAGTGCTAGAGATATCCAGGGGATGACTACAGATACGCAGTATTTT. Its translation: CSARDIQGMTTDTQYF.

The chain couples TRBV9 to TRBJ2-3; unclear D gene. The CDR3 runs 14 residues. Per the germline V gene, CDR1 is SGDLS and CDR2 is YYNGEE. Trimming pared 0 bases from V and 2 bases from J, leaving 7 bases between. CDR3 DNA sequence: TGTGCCAGCAGCGTAGTGCCCTACACAGATACGCAGTATTTT. As protein: CASSVVPYTDTQYF.

V usage is TRBV28 and J usage is TRBJ2-1; 14 bases line up with TRBD2. With V trimmed by 8 bases and J by 8 bases, 5 bases remained unmatched. Germline V lookup: CDR1 MDHEN, CDR2 SYDVKM. The CDR3 totals 14 residues. The DNA for the CDR3 is TGTGCCAGCGGGACTAGCGGGAGATCATATGAGCAGTTCTTC. The encoded protein is CASGTSGRSYEQFF.

The table lists this clonotype with a few counts. J is TRBJ2-6 and V is TRBV6-1; TRBD1 matches at 7 bases. V shed 6 bases and J 2 bases; nucleotides not matched to a gene: 4. The germline gives CDR1 MNHNS, CDR2 SASEGT. This CDR3 has 15 amino acids. Here the CDR3 DNA reads TGTGCCAGCAGGTCCGGACAGGCTGGGGCCAACGTCCTGACTTTC. Amino acids: CASRSGQAGANVLTF.

The CDR3 DNA reads as TGTGCCAGCTCACCACCAGCGGGGAACAATGAGCAGTTCTTC. Translation: CASSPPAGNNEQFF. V is TRBV18 and J is TRBJ2-1; 7 nucleotides match TRBD2. This CDR3 contains 14 residues. The V segment lost 0 bases and the J segment 5 bases; nucleotides outside the gene matches: 1. The germline CDR1 and CDR2 sequences are KGHSH and LQKENI.